The entry below describes one T cell receptor (beta chain). What it binds is not known. Upon completion of roughly ten days in culture, CD4+ T cells were isolated. None of the vaccinated had previously contracted SARS-CoV-2, and their nucleocapsid antibodies tested negative. At days 3 and 7, half of the medium was exchanged for IL-2 medium. This specimen comes from a study of vaccination effects on CD4 cells after COVID-19. Study conclusions and caveats: Nearly all vaccine-induced clones in healthy recipients recognized only SARS-CoV-2. The study got few convalescent patients and did not collect any early post-infection timepoints.

Using immunoSEQ multiplex PCR, the repertoire was profiled, and TCRdb retains in-frame clones only, with some absent. Of around 35,000 clones listed, 65% to 70% were seen once; the top ten hold around 3.8%. V dropped 3 bases and J dropped 0 bases, with 12 bases sitting between them. Germline lookup yields CDR1 SGHVS and CDR2 FQNEAQ. The CDR3 is 15 amino acids. The sample consisted of CD4+ T cells from PBMCs cultured without peptide, taken before COVID-19 vaccination. J is TRBJ2-7 and V is TRBV7-8; D may match TRBD1 or TRBD2 (5 bases each). This TCR came from a human donor who received a COVID-19 vaccine. The CDR3 is CASSLTTDSSYEQYF. CDR3 sequence (DNA): TGTGCCAGCAGCTTGACTACTGACAGCTCCTACGAGCAGTACTTC.